These T cell receptor beta chains were read from a single sample in a study of T cells in Graves' hyperthyroidism and ophthalmopathy. TCRdb re-called the multiplex PCR reads through MiXCR, storing one row per CDR3 protein. The table shows some 460,000 distinct CDR3 sequences, with 15% to 19% occurring only once. The sample comprised blood. The receptors stem from a woman in her late teens or twenties with Graves' hyperthyroidism. The CDR3 runs from the conserved cysteine through the conserved F or W. The D gene is left open where the match is weak. Clone size is given for some rows only: seen once, a few or many times, or a class if the clone is expanded.

cdr3_aa,cdr3_nt,v_call,d_call,clone_size,j_call
CASRQVGSSQPQHF,TGTGCCAGCAGGCAGGTGGGGTCGAGTCAGCCCCAGCATTTT,TRBV6-1,NA,many,TRBJ1-5
CASRDLSGRGHVSYNEQFF,TGTGCCAGCAGGGATCTTAGCGGGAGGGGACACGTCTCCTACAATGAGCAGTTCTTC,TRBV13,TRBD2,many,TRBJ2-1
CSAEGTSQGVYEQFF,TGCAGTGCTGAAGGGACTTCCCAAGGAGTGTATGAGCAGTTCTTC,TRBV20-1,NA,many,TRBJ2-1
CSALKTQENTEAFF,TGCAGTGCTTTAAAAACACAGGAGAACACTGAAGCTTTCTTT,TRBV20-1,NA,NA,TRBJ1-1
CASSPPLAGSTDTQYF,TGTGCCAGCTCACCACCGCTAGCGGGGAGCACAGATACGCAGTATTTT,TRBV18,TRBD2,few,TRBJ2-3
CASSQENVAIYEQYF,TGTGCCAGCAGCCAAGAAAATGTCGCTATCTACGAGCAGTACTTC,TRBV3-1,NA,many,TRBJ2-7
CATSLGQGRDTQYF,TGTGCCACCAGCCTGGGACAGGGCAGGGATACGCAGTATTTT,TRBV15,TRBD1,many,TRBJ2-3
CSAQMGSDRVGRGYTF,TGCAGTGCTCAGATGGGATCCGACAGGGTGGGAAGGGGCTACACCTTC,TRBV20-1,TRBD1,many,TRBJ1-2
CASSGGLQVSSSYNEQFF,TGTGCCAGCAGCGGGGGGTTACAGGTTTCCAGCTCCTACAATGAGCAGTTCTTC,TRBV9,NA,few,TRBJ2-1
CASSSDPGISYNSPLHF,TGTGCCAGCAGTTCTGATCCGGGGATCTCCTATAATTCACCCCTCCACTTT,TRBV27,NA,many,TRBJ1-6
CASSQGPLWAGGPGEQYF,TGTGCCAGCAGCCAAGGACCCCTTTGGGCGGGAGGGCCGGGCGAGCAGTACTTC,TRBV3-1,TRBD2,few,TRBJ2-7
CASSRPPNYRGRDNYGYTF,TGTGCCAGCAGTAGACCCCCGAATTACAGGGGGCGAGATAACTATGGCTACACCTTC,TRBV6-2/TRBV6-3,TRBD1,many,TRBJ1-2
CATSDPRAGYGYTF,TGTGCCACCAGTGATCCGCGGGCGGGCTATGGCTACACCTTC,TRBV24-1,NA,many,TRBJ1-2
CAISETELAGDEQYF,TGTGCCATCAGTGAGACGGAGCTAGCGGGAGACGAGCAGTACTTC,TRBV10-3,TRBD2,many,TRBJ2-7
CAIRMLAWDGFDTQYF,TGTGCCATCAGGATGCTGGCGTGGGACGGTTTCGATACGCAGTATTTT,TRBV10-3,NA,many,TRBJ2-3
CASSGATGNTEAFF,TGTGCCAGCAGTGGCGCGACAGGGAACACTGAAGCTTTCTTT,TRBV2,NA,NA,TRBJ1-1
CASSEGTGDLQPQHF,TGTGCCAGCAGTGAAGGGACAGGGGACCTTCAGCCCCAGCATTTT,TRBV6-1,TRBD1,NA,TRBJ1-5
CASRFSGSPLETQYF,TGTGCCAGTCGATTTAGCGGGAGTCCCTTGGAGACCCAGTACTTC,TRBV7-9,TRBD2,few,TRBJ2-5
CASSLTGGEETQYF,TGTGCCAGCAGCTTGACAGGGGGAGAAGAGACCCAGTACTTC,TRBV5-8,TRBD1,many,TRBJ2-5
CASSPNHLTEANYGYTF,TGCGCCAGCAGCCCCAACCACTTGACAGAGGCTAACTATGGCTACACCTTC,TRBV5-1,NA,once,TRBJ1-2
CAISESLGSDTQYF,TGTGCCATCAGTGAGTCCCTAGGGTCAGATACGCAGTATTTT,TRBV10-3,NA,few,TRBJ2-3
CASSQGTSGANVLTF,TGTGCCAGCAGCCAAGGTACTTCTGGGGCCAACGTCCTGACTTTC,TRBV3-1,NA,many,TRBJ2-6